This T cell receptor beta chain was captured by sequencing in a study of blood T cell repertoires in COVID-19. Looking at the study overall: Sources were T cells, B-cell-depleted T cells, or PBMCs; the material itself was cDNA or gDNA.

The germline V gene has CDR1 DFQATT and CDR2 SNEGSKA (reference sequence). The CDR3 consists of 14 residues. V lost 6 bases and J lost 4; bases outside the gene matches: 6. Method: immunoSEQ multiplex PCR; TCRdb's copy keeps in-frame clones and lacks some. Altogether over 10,000 clones are present, 70% to 90% being singletons, with the ten largest covering roughly 2.5%. This receptor was identified in a human donor in a cohort sampled during active COVID-19. V gene TRBV20-1 combines with J gene TRBJ2-1; 10 nucleotides line up with TRBD2. The sequencing input was peripheral blood. The CDR3 is CSASSGGSYNEQFF. The CDR3 DNA follows: TGCAGTGCGAGTAGCGGGGGGTCTTACAATGAGCAGTTCTTC.